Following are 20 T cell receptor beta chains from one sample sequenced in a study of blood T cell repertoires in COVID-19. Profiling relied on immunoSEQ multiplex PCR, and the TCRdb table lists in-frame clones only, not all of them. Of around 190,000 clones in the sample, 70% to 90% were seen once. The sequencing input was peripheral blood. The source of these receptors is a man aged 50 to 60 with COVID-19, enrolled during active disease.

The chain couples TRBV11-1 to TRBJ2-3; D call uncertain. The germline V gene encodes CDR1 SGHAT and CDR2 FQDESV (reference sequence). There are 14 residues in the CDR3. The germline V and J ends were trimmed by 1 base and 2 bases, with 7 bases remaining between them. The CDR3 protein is CASSLELHTDTQYF. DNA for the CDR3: TGTGCCAGCAGCTTAGAACTTCACACAGATACGCAGTATTTT.

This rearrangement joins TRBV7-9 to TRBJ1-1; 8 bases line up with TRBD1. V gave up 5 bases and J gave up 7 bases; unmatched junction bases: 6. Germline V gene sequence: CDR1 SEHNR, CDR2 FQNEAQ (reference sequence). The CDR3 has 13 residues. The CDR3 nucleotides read TGTGCCAGCAGCCTCTTAGGACAGGGTGAAGCTTTCTTT. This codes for CASSLLGQGEAFF. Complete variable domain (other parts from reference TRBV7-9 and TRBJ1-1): DTGVSQNPRHKITKRGQNVTFRCDPISEHNRLYWYRQTLGQGPEFLTYFQNEAQLEKSRLLSDRFSAERPKGSFSTLEIQRTEQGDSAMYLCASSLLGQGEAFFGQGTRLTVV.

CDR3 DNA: TGCGCCAGCAGCTATTGGACAGGGGGCTCTACTGAAGCTTTCTTT. It translates to CASSYWTGGSTEAFF. This chain links TRBV5-1 with TRBJ1-1; 11 bases are a match to TRBD1. CDR1 and CDR2 from the germline V gene are SGHRS and YFSETQ. The junction had 6 bases not matched to a gene; V was cut back by 3 bases and J by 5 bases. The CDR3 consists of 15 residues.

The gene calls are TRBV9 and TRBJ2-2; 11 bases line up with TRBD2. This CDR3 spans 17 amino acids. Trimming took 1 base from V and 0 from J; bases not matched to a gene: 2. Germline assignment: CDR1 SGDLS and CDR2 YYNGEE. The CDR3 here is CASSVTSGGSNTGELFF. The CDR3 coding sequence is TGTGCCAGCAGCGTAACTAGCGGGGGCTCGAACACCGGGGAGCTGTTTTTT.

CDR3 protein: CASSPLGQGGGELFF. The CDR3 nucleotides are TGCGCCAGCAGCCCACTCGGACAGGGTGGTGGGGAGCTGTTTTTT. V is TRBV5-1 and J is TRBJ2-2; 8 bases line up with TRBD1. The CDR3 totals 15 residues. Germline V gene data show CDR1 as SGHRS and CDR2 as YFSETQ. V trimming: 4 bases; J trimming: 8 bases; junction bases outside the gene matches: 10.

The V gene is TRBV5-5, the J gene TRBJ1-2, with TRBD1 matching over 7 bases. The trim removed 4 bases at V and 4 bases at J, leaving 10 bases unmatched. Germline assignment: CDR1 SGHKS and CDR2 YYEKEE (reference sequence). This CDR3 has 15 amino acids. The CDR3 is CASSPTGNPSYGYTF. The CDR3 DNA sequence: TGTGCCAGCAGCCCGACAGGGAACCCTAGCTATGGCTACACCTTC.

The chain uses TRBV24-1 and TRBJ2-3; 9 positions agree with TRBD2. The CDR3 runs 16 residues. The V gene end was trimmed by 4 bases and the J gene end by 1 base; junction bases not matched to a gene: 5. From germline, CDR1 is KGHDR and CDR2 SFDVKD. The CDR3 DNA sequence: TGTGCCACCAGTGACCCTGTAGCGGGAGGCACAGATACGCAGTATTTT. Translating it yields CATSDPVAGGTDTQYF.

CDR3 loop: CARRRAGTYNEQFF. The CDR3 nucleotides read TGTGCCCGACGGAGGGCTGGTACATACAATGAGCAGTTCTTC. V and J are TRBV30 and TRBJ2-1; a weak D match, TRBD2 (6 bases). The ends were cut back, 8 bases at V and 4 bases at J, with 18 bases in the middle. The CDR3 is 14 residues long. CDR1 is GTSNPN, CDR2 SVGIG, per germline (reference sequence). Using reference TRBV30 and TRBJ2-1 for the parts outside the CDR3, the full variable domain is SQTIHQWPATLVQPVGSPLSLECTVEGTSNPNLYWYRQAAGRGLQLLFYSVGIGQISSEVPQNLSASRPQDRQFILSSKKLLLSDSGFYLCARRRAGTYNEQFFGPGTRLTVL.

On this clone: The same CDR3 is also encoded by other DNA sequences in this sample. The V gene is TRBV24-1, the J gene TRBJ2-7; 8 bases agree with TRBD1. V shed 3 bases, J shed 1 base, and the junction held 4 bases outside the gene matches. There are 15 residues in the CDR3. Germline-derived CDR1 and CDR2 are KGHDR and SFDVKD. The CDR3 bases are TGTGCCACCAGTGATCCAGGACAGGGTTCCTACGAGCAGTACTTC. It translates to CATSDPGQGSYEQYF.

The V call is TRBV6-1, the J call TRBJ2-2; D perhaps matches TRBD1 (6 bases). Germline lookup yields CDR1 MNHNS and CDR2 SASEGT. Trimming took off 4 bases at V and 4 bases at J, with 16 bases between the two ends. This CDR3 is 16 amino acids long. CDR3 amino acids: CASSGQATLGTGELFF. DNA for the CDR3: TGTGCCAGCAGTGGACAGGCGACGTTAGGCACCGGGGAGCTGTTTTTT.

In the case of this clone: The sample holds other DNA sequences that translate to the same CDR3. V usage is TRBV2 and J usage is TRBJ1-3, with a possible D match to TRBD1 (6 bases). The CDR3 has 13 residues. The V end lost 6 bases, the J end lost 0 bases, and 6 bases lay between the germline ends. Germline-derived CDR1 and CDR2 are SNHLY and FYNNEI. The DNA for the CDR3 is TGTGCCAGCAGGGACAGCTCTGGAAACACCATATATTTT. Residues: CASRDSSGNTIYF. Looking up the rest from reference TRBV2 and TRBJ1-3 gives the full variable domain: EPEVTQTPSHQVTQMGQEVILRCVPISNHLYFYWYRQILGQKVEFLVSFYNNEISEKSEIFDDQFSVERPDGSNFTLKIRSTKLEDSAMYFCASRDSSGNTIYFGEGSWLTVV.

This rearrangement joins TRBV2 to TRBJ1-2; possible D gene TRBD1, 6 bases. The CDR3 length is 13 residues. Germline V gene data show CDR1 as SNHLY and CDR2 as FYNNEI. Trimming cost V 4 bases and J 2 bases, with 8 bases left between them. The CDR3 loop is CASSGQANYGYTF. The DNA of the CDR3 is TGTGCCAGCAGTGGACAGGCGAACTATGGCTACACCTTC. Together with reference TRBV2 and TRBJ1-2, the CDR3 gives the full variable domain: EPEVTQTPSHQVTQMGQEVILRCVPISNHLYFYWYRQILGQKVEFLVSFYNNEISEKSEIFDDQFSVERPDGSNFTLKIRSTKLEDSAMYFCASSGQANYGYTFGSGTRLTVV.

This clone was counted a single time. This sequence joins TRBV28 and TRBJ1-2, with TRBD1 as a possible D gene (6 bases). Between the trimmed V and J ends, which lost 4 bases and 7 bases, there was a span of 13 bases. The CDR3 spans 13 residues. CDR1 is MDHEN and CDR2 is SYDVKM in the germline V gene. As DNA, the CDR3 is TGTGCCAGCAGTTACGGACAGCTGCGTGGCTACACCTTC. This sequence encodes CASSYGQLRGYTF.

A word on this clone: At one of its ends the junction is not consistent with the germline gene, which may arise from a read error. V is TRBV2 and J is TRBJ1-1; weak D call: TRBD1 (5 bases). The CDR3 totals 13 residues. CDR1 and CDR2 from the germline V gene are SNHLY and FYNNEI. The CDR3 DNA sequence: TGTGCCAGCGGGGCACACATGAACGCTGAAGCTTTCTTT. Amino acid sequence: CASGAHMNAEAFF.

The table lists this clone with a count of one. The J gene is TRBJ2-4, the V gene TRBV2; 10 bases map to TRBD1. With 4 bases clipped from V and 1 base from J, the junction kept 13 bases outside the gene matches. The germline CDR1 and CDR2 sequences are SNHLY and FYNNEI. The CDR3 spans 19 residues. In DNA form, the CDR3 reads TGTGCCAGCAGTGCACGCACGGGACAGGGGAAGTTTGCCAAAAACATTCAGTACTTC. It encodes CASSARTGQGKFAKNIQYF.

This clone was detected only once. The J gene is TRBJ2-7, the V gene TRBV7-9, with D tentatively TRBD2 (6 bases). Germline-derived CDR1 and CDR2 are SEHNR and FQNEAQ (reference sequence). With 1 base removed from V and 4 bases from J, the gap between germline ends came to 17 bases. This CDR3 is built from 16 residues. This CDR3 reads CASSLEGRPEGYEQYF. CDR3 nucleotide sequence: TGTGCCAGCAGCTTAGAGGGACGGCCGGAGGGTTACGAGCAGTACTTC.

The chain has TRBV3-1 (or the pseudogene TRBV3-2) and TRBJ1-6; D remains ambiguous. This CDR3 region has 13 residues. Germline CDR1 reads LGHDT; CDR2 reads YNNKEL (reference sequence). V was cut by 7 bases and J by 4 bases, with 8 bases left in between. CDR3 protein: CASTSSYNSPLHF. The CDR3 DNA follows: TGTGCCAGCACAAGTAGTTATAATTCACCCCTCCACTTT.

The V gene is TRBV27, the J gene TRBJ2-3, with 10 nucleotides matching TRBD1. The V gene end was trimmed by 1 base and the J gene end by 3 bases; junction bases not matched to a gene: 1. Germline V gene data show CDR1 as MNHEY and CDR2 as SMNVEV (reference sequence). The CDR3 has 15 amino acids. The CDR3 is CASSLWDRGTDTQYF. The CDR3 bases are TGTGCCAGCAGTTTATGGGACAGGGGAACAGATACGCAGTATTTT.

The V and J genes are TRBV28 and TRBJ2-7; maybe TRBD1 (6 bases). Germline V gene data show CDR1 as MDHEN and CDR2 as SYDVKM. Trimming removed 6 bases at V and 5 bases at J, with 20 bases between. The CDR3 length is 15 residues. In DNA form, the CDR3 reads TGTGCCAGCAGCCCTCCCGGGGCAGGGGTCCACGAGCAGTACTTC. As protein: CASSPPGAGVHEQYF. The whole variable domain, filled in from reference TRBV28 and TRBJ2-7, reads DVKVTQSSRYLVKRTGEKVFLECVQDMDHENMFWYRQDPGLGLRLIYFSYDVKMKEKGDIPEGYSVSREKKERFSLILESASTNQTSMYLCASSPPGAGVHEQYFGPGTRLTVT.

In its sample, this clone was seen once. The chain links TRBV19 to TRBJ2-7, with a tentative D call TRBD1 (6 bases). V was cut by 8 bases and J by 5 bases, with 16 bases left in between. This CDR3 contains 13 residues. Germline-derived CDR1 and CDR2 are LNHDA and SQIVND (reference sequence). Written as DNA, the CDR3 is TGTGCCAGTGGCCTGGGGGCCGACGACGAGCAGTACTTC. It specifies CASGLGADDEQYF.